This T cell receptor beta chain originates from a study of T cell responses to AZD1222 COVID-19 vaccine. Overall study results and limits: White British ancestry dominated among donors, who included more females, and clonal diversity was possibly underestimated.

Of note for this clone: Its specificity is unknown.

The protocol was immunoSEQ multiplex PCR, while the TCRdb copy is restricted to in-frame clones and leaves out a portion. The sample records around 130,000 clones, roughly 88% being singletons. There are 16 residues in the CDR3. Germline lookup yields CDR1 SEHNR and CDR2 FQNEAQ (reference sequence). J lost 5 bases, V lost 1 base, and 6 bases had no gene match. This chain joins TRBV7-9 and TRBJ2-7, with TRBD1 matching over 12 bases. Source: peripheral blood, taken 28 days after the second AZD1222 dose. The TCR originated in an adult who received the AZD1222 COVID-19 vaccine. The CDR3 reads CASSLDVGTGGDEQYF. In DNA form, the CDR3 reads TGTGCCAGCAGCTTAGACGTAGGGACAGGGGGCGACGAGCAGTACTTC.